This T cell receptor (beta chain) was retrieved from a study of radiation and T cells in renal cell carcinoma (TCRdb year 2020). For the study in its entirety: Samples were obtained from a clinical trial, in which 15 Gy stereotactic body radiation therapy was delivered to primary renal cell carcinomas and nephrectomy was performed 4 weeks later. In total, approximately 53 samples, comprising 25 or so tumors and some 27 peripheral blood samples, were subjected to TCR beta sequencing. A total of 4 million to 5 million unique CDR3 nucleotide sequences, encoding 2,500,000 or so unique CDR3 amino acid sequences, were found across all 50 or so samples.

Following the manufacturer's recommendations, the immunoSEQ kit was used to generate TCR beta libraries from genomic DNA. To prepare libraries, a first multiplex PCR with proprietary primers was run, followed by a second PCR that added unique barcodes, and a bead cleanup was done after each round. A kit-provided positive control reaction and a negative control reaction were included in every sample batch. The final libraries were assessed on an Agilent 4200 TapeStation D1000 ScreenTape, pooled by volume, and quantified by qPCR. An Illumina NextSeq500 fitted with a MidOutput 150-cycle cartridge performed the sequencing, running 156 Read1 cycles and 15 Index1 cycles with the kit's custom primers. The pooled library was loaded at 0.75 to 1 pM, and roughly 20% PhiX control was spiked in. From the authors' description of their analysis: Vendor-processed data were analyzed in R, and a clonotype was defined as all T cells sharing the same CDR3 nucleotide sequence. For clone abundance analyses, frequencies were normalized to the 10,000 most abundant clones in each sample. Public T cell clones, averaging fewer than five per sample, were removed before analysis. Tumor-enriched clonotypes and baseline blood-enriched clonotypes were defined as those with an abundance difference of at least 32-fold between compartments. A beta-binomial differential abundance model was applied to find clonotypes that expanded or contracted between blood time points. Tumor-blood repertoire similarity was measured with the Baroni-Urbani and Buser coefficient, and group comparisons used two-tailed Wilcoxon tests in R. The source is immuneACCESS, and TCRdb retained only in-frame sequences with V and J called. Part of the clones is not carried over; for the studies checked, unresolved V genes explain less than half of this, and the remainder is unexplained. V, J and clone size derive from that table, while D and trimming were established from the DNA sequence. The sample table records about 130,000 clones; around 82% of these occur just once. 5.8% of the sample goes to the ten largest clones.

The full study reports these points: Because pretreatment tumor biopsies were not available, the baseline intratumoral presence of clonotypes could not be determined. With a single-armed trial design, the study had no way to address how radiation dose or scheduling affects the TCR repertoire. Blood repertoire dynamics were not followed beyond 4 weeks after treatment. Top tumor clonotypes rose in blood from baseline to 2 weeks post-radiation, then contracted by 4 weeks, suggesting transient expansion of tumor-resident clones.

In its sample, this clone was seen a few times. Its antigen target is currently unknown. No base quality information exists; no much larger clone differs at one position. V is cut by 4 bases and J by 4 bases, and the space between the germline ends is 19 bases. Reading from cysteine to phenylalanine, the CDR3 counts 15 amino acids. Only the CDR3 part of the read is kept: 45 bases, read in frame from the first base. Per the germline V gene, SQVTM is the CDR1 and ANQGSEA is the CDR2. The time point label on this specimen signifies: blood 2 weeks post-SBRT. Taken with the paper, the label for treatment or condition translates to: 15 Gy SBRT to primary tumor, nephrectomy 4 weeks later. To follow tumor-enriched clonotypes, serial peripheral blood was collected from radiation-treated patients at baseline and at 2 weeks and 4 weeks after SBRT. Every patient had renal cell carcinoma of clear cell pathology. The QIAamp DNA Blood Mini Kit (Qiagen) was used to prepare genomic DNA for TCR sequencing. The analyses included only samples that passed all quality control checks.

The rearrangement joined TRBV29-1 to TRBJ2-5, with the D call perhaps TRBD1 or TRBD2, each one matching 6 bases. The sample here was blood, taken from a patient whose treatment included radiotherapy and nephrectomy. The sequence came from a man aged 45-60 years with renal cell carcinoma. The sequenced DNA: TGCAGCGTTGTCGAGGGGGTGATGGGGGGAGAGACCCAGTACTTC. Its coded protein is CSVVEGVMGGETQYF.